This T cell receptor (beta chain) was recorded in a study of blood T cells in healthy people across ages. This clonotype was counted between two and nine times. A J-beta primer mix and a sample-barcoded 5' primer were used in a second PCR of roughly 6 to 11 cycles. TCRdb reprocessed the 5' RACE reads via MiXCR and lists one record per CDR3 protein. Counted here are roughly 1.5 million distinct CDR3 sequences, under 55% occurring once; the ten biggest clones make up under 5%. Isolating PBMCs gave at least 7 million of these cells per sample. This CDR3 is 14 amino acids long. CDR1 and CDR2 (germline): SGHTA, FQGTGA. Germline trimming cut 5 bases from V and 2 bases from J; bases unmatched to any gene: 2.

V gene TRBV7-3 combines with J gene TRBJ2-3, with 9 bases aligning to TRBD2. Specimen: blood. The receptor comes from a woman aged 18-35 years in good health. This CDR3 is CASSTSGFTDTQYF. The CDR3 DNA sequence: TGTGCCAGCAGCACTAGCGGGTTCACAGATACGCAGTATTTT.